This T cell receptor beta chain comes out of a study of cytomegalovirus exposure and HLA in healthy donors. The study ran its PCR with 60 Vbeta and 13 Jbeta primers. Profiled with immunoSEQ multiplex PCR; TCRdb holds only in-frame clones, not every one. The table lists just over 70,000 clones, 74% of them singletons. V lost 5 bases to trimming and J lost 5 bases, with 13 bases between them. Germline CDR1 reads MDHEN; CDR2 reads SYDVKM. There are 14 residues in the CDR3. This sequence joins TRBV28 and TRBJ2-1, with D tentatively TRBD1 (6 bases). This TCR was sampled from a human donor in good health. Source material: PBMCs. CDR3 bases: TGTGCCAGCAGTCGACGGGACATCAACAATGAGCAGTTCTTC. Translated: CASSRRDINNEQFF.